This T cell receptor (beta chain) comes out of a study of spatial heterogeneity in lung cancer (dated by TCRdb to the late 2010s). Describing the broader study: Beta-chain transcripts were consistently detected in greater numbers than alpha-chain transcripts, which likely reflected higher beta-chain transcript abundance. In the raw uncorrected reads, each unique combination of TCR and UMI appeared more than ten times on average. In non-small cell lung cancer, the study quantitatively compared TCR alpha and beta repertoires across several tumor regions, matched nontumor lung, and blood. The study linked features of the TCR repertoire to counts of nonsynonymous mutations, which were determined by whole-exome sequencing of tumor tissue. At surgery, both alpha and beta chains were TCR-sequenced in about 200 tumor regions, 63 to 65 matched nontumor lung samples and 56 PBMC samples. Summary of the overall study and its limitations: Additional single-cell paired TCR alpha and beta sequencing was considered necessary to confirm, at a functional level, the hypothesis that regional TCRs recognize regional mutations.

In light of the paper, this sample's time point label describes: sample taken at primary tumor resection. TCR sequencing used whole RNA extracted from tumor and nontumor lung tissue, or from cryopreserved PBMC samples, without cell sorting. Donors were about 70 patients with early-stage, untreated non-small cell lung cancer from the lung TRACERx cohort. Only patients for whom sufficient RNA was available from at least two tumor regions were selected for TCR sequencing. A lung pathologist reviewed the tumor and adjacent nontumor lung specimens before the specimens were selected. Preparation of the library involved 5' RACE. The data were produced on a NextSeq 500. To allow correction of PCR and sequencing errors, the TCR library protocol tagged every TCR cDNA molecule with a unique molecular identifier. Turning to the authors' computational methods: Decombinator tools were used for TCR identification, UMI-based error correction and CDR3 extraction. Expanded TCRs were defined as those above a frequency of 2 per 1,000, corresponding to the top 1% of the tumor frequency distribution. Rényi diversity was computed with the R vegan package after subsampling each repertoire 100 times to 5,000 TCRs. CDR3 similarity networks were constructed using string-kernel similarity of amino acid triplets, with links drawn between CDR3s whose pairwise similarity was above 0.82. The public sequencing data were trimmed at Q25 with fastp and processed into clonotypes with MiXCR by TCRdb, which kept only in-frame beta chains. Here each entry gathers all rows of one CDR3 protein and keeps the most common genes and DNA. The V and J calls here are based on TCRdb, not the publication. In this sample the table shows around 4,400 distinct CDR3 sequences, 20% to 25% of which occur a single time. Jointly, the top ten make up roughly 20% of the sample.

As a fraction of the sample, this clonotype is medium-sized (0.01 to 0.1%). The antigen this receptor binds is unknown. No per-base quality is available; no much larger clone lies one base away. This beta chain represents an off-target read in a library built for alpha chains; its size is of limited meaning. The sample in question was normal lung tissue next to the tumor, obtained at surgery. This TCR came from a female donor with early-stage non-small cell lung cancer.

The DNA sequence is as follows: TGCAGTGCTACCCCCTTTTCACAGAATCAATTATCCTCCTACGAGCAGTACTTC. The resulting protein is CSATPFSQNQLSSYEQYF. The receptor chain draws on TRBV20-1 and TRBJ2-7, with the D gene not clear enough to name. The junction carries 25 bases between V and J, which are trimmed by 4 bases and 0 bases respectively. CDR1 and CDR2 are drawn from the germline V gene (reference sequence): DFQATT, SNEGSKA. The CDR3 measures 18 amino acids from cysteine to phenylalanine. Of the read, only the CDR3 DNA is kept; its 54 bases are in frame from base 1.